A single sample gave rise to the 27 T cell receptor beta chains below, sequenced in a study of T-cell reconstitution after alpha-beta-depleted transplantation in children. Researchers prepared the TCRbeta library using unique molecular identifiers, the study reports. TCRdb ran MiXCR on the PCR reads and lists one entry per CDR3 protein. The sample holds 210,000 or so distinct CDR3 sequences; 9.5% to 13% are singletons and the top ten take 28%. The starting material was PBMCs, obtained before TCRalphabeta/CD19-depleted stem cell transplant. These receptors were taken from a child under two years old with acute myeloid leukemia, due to receive a stem cell transplant.

This clonotype was seen ten or more times. The chain carries TRBV7-9 and TRBJ2-3; perhaps TRBD2 as D (6 bases). This CDR3 contains 14 residues. Germline V gene data show CDR1 as SEHNR and CDR2 as FQNEAQ (reference sequence). Trimming removed 5 bases at V and 4 bases at J, with 13 bases between. In nucleotides, the CDR3 is TGTGCCAGCAGCCACGGGACTTTGGCAGATACGCAGTATTTT. Translating gives CASSHGTLADTQYF.

This clonotype was observed many times. This chain connects TRBV20-1 to TRBJ2-7; D not certain. In germline, CDR1 is DFQATT, CDR2 SNEGSKA (reference sequence). The CDR3 is 13 residues long. The V gene lost 6 bases and the J gene lost 5 bases, with 17 bases spanning the gap. The CDR3 loop reads CSAVSGRGNEQYF. For the CDR3, the DNA is TGCAGTGCCGTTTCTGGGCGTGGAAACGAGCAGTACTTC.

This clonotype has ten or more counts. The CDR3 reads CASGSSVPSPLHF. The CDR3 DNA is TGTGCCAGCGGATCCTCCGTCCCTTCACCCCTCCACTTT. The rearrangement links TRBV6-1 to TRBJ1-6; D gene uncertain. V lost 8 bases to trimming and J lost 9 bases, with 14 bases between them. Germline V gene data show CDR1 as MNHNS and CDR2 as SASEGT. This CDR3 has 13 residues.

This clonotype was counted at least ten times. V is TRBV7-2 and J is TRBJ2-4; D may correspond to TRBD1 or TRBD2 (5 bases each). The CDR3 length is 16 residues. The germline CDR1 and CDR2 sequences are SGHTA and FQGNSA. V was shortened by 1 base and J by 0 bases, with 10 bases between the two germline ends. CDR3 nucleotide sequence: TGTGCCAGCAGCTTAGGTTGGGGGATAGCCAAAAACATTCAGTACTTC. It encodes CASSLGWGIAKNIQYF.

For this clonotype: This may be a read error, as it is one base from a much larger clone. The chain employs TRBV20-1 and TRBJ1-4, with D maybe TRBD1 (6 bases). Looked up from germline, CDR1 is DFQATT and CDR2 is SNEGSKA (reference sequence). CDR3 length equals 14 residues. CDR3 sequence: CGAEKVQGNEKLFF. CDR3 in DNA: TGCGGTGCTGAGAAGGTTCAGGGGAATGAAAAACTGTTTTTT.

Regarding this clonotype: As the CDR3 is not closed by the conserved phenylalanine or tryptophan, this likely results from a read error. The rearrangement links TRBV10-3 to TRBJ1-6; D is undetermined. Trimming shortened V by 5 bases and J by 10 bases, and 15 bases separated the two germline ends. The germline V gene has CDR1 ENHRY and CDR2 SYGVKD. This CDR3 contains 14 residues. CDR3 region: CAISKNVSGSPLHL. CDR3 DNA sequence: TGTGCCATCAGTAAGAACGTTTCAGGATCACCCCTCCACTTA.

In its sample, this clonotype was seen many times. The chain employs TRBV6-2 or TRBV6-3 and TRBJ1-2; D not resolved. This CDR3 is built from 12 residues. Trimming left V 6 bases short and J 5 bases short, with 10 bases between. Germline values: CDR1 MNHEY, CDR2 SVGEGT. CDR3 amino acids: CASRPDGYGYTF. The CDR3 region has the DNA TGTGCCAGCAGACCGGACGGGTATGGCTACACCTTC.

This clonotype was seen ten or more times. This sequence joins TRBV27 and TRBJ2-7, with 12 bases identical to TRBD2. The germline V gene encodes CDR1 MNHEY and CDR2 SMNVEV (reference sequence). This CDR3 comprises 17 residues. V was clipped by 5 bases and J by 4 bases; unmatched bases: 12. CDR3: CASSREPSGGAVYEQYF. In nucleotides, the CDR3 is TGTGCCAGCAGTCGGGAACCTAGCGGGGGGGCCGTGTACGAGCAGTACTTC.

The chain is built from TRBV5-1 and TRBJ2-7; possibly TRBD2 for D (5 bases). The CDR3 is 17 residues long. The germline gives CDR1 SGHRS, CDR2 YFSETQ. V lost 0 bases and J lost 0, with 16 bases in between. The CDR3 reads CASSLVPTGGGSYEQYF. The CDR3 bases are TGCGCCAGCAGCTTGGTTCCGACTGGCGGAGGCTCCTACGAGCAGTACTTC.

This clonotype was recorded at least ten times. V and J are TRBV28 and TRBJ1-2; D is ambiguous. Germline V gene data show CDR1 as MDHEN and CDR2 as SYDVKM. Trimming pared 4 bases from V and 8 bases from J, leaving 14 bases between. The CDR3 has 13 amino acids. CDR3 sequence (DNA): TGTGCCAGCAGTTCTACACCCTATCGCGGCTACACCTTC. Its translation: CASSSTPYRGYTF.

This chain uses TRBV5-5 with TRBJ1-6; D gene uncertain. Between the trimmed V and J ends, which lost 4 bases and 8 bases, there was a span of 10 bases. CDR3 size: 13 residues. Germline CDR1 reads SGHKS; CDR2 reads YYEKEE (reference sequence). The CDR3 nucleotides read TGTGCCAGCAGCAAGGACCGAGATTCACCCCTCCACTTT. Translating gives CASSKDRDSPLHF.

This clonotype was recorded many times. The chain combines TRBV5-1 with TRBJ1-3; TRBD1 is a possible D gene (5 bases). Trimming cost V 5 bases and J 0 bases, with 12 bases left between them. CDR3 length: 15 residues. Germline V CDR1 and CDR2: SGHRS, YFSETQ. The CDR3 region has the DNA TGCGCCAGCAGGGGGCCTGGGAGCTCTGGAAACACCATATATTTT. It encodes CASRGPGSSGNTIYF.

This clonotype was observed at least ten times. The chain is built from TRBV12-3 or TRBV12-4 and TRBJ2-1; TRBD2 matches 12 bases. This CDR3 is 15 amino acids long. The V and J ends lost 7 bases and 3 bases, in that order; junction bases with no gene match: 4. The CDR3 spells CASNLAGGHYNEQFF. The CDR3 nucleotides read TGTGCCAGCAACCTAGCGGGGGGGCACTACAATGAGCAGTTCTTC.

This clonotype was found many times. The rearrangement uses TRBV6-9 and TRBJ2-3; no firm D call. The CDR3 sequence is 14 residues long. V shed 8 bases and J shed 0 bases, with 12 bases lying between them. Germline V gene sequence: CDR1 MNHGY, CDR2 SVAAGI. The CDR3 DNA reads as TGTGCCAGCCTCATCCCCTCTAGCACAGATACGCAGTATTTT. Its protein is CASLIPSSTDTQYF.

Comments on this clonotype: Given a much more abundant clone one base away, this may be a read error. The chain combines TRBV20-1 with TRBJ1-1; 10 bases agree with TRBD1. Germline V gene lookup returns CDR1 DFQATT and CDR2 SNEGSKA (reference sequence). J lost 9 bases, V lost 5 bases, and 9 bases had no gene match. The CDR3 length is 13 residues. In DNA, the CDR3 is TGCAGTGCTGTGACAGGGGGCAATACTAAAGCTTTCTTT. Translating gives CSAVTGGNTKAFF.

The table lists this clonotype with many counts. The CDR3, as DNA: TGTGCCAGTAGTATGGGCAGGGAAAGTCAGCCCCAGCATTTT. Its translation is CASSMGRESQPQHF. V is TRBV19 and J is TRBJ1-5, with a weak D call TRBD1 (5 bases). Germline values: CDR1 LNHDA, CDR2 SQIVND (reference sequence). Between the trimmed V and J ends, which lost 3 bases and 6 bases, there was a span of 12 bases. This CDR3 is 14 amino acids long.

This clonotype was observed many times. This chain uses TRBV4-2 with TRBJ2-5; D gene ambiguous. Germline values: CDR1 LGHNA, CDR2 YNFKEQ. The CDR3 extends over 14 amino acids. V dropped 0 bases and J dropped 5 bases, with 10 bases sitting between them. CDR3 coding DNA: TGTGCCAGCAGCCAAGATCTCGGAACGGAGACCCAGTACTTC. This translates into CASSQDLGTETQYF.

This sequence joins TRBV20-1 and TRBJ2-6; D may be TRBD1 (5 bases). Germline CDR1 and CDR2: DFQATT and SNEGSKA (reference sequence). V was pared by 7 bases and J by 1 base, with 23 bases between. The CDR3 consists of 18 residues. The CDR3 loop is CSGRAQGSSFSGANVLTF. In DNA, the CDR3 is TGCAGTGGCCGGGCTCAGGGCTCCTCTTTTTCTGGGGCCAACGTCCTGACTTTC.

This clonotype has at least ten counts. The chain employs TRBV3-1 and TRBJ2-3; D is undetermined. Germline V lookup: CDR1 LGHDT, CDR2 YNNKEL (reference sequence). V shed 4 bases and J shed 6 bases, with 11 bases lying between them. The CDR3 sequence is 13 residues long. The CDR3 DNA reads as TGTGCCAGCAGCCTACCACCCTGGGATACGCAGTATTTT. Its protein is CASSLPPWDTQYF.

Many counts were recorded for this clonotype. The V gene is TRBV20-1, the J gene TRBJ1-2; 7 bases align to TRBD1. From germline, CDR1 is DFQATT and CDR2 SNEGSKA (reference sequence). The CDR3 is 14 residues long. The junction had 7 bases not matched to a gene; V was cut back by 6 bases and J by 0 bases. The CDR3 loop reads CSAKEGAANYGYTF. In nucleotides, the CDR3 is TGCAGTGCAAAGGAGGGGGCGGCTAACTATGGCTACACCTTC.

Ten or more counts support this clonotype. The CDR3, as DNA: TGTGCCAGCAGCTCAAGTAAGGGAAGATCTCCAGGGACTGAAGCTTTCTTT. Translation gives CASSSSKGRSPGTEAFF. The chain carries TRBV7-9 and TRBJ1-1, with D possibly TRBD1 on 5 matching bases. The germline CDR1 and CDR2 sequences are SEHNR and FQNEAQ (reference sequence). Deletions cut 4 bases from V and 5 bases from J, with 23 bases between. The CDR3 is 17 residues long.

This clonotype is a singleton in its sample. A much larger clone lies one base from this, so it may be a read error. J is TRBJ2-7 and V is TRBV3-1; unclear D gene. This CDR3 has 18 residues. Germline CDR1 is LGHDT and CDR2 is YNNKEL (reference sequence). The chain's CDR3 is CASTQEDFRSAFSYEQYF. CDR3 nucleotides: TGTGCCAGCACCCAAGAGGATTTTCGCAGCGCGTTCTCCTACGAGCAGTACTTC.

There are many counts of this clonotype. CDR3: CASNPRGGSSDTQYF. CDR3 in DNA: TGTGCCAGCAACCCGAGGGGCGGGAGTTCAGATACGCAGTATTTT. The genes are TRBV7-9 and TRBJ2-3; TRBD2 aligns across 7 bases. Germline V gives CDR1 SEHNR, CDR2 FQNEAQ (reference sequence). The CDR3 runs to 15 residues. With 7 bases clipped from V and 4 bases from J, the junction kept 11 bases outside the gene matches.

Ten or more counts support this clonotype. The genes are TRBV21-1 and TRBJ2-4. TRBV21-1 is flagged as a pseudogene. The CDR3 has 12 residues. CDR3 nucleotide sequence: TGTGCCAGCAGCAGAACCAAAAACATTCAGTACTTC. Amino acids: CASSRTKNIQYF.

This clonotype appeared a single time. This may be a read error, as it is one base from a much larger clone. The chain combines TRBV11-1 with TRBJ2-2; TRBD2 matches 13 bases. The CDR3 consists of 19 residues. The V gene's germline CDR1 is SGHAT and CDR2 FQDESV (reference sequence). The CDR3 bases are TGTGCCAGCATCTTAGGAGGACTAGCGGGAGCGGGGTACACCGGGGAGCTGTTTTTT. Amino acids: CASILGGLAGAGYTGELFF.

There are many counts of this clonotype. This rearrangement joins TRBV10-3 to TRBJ2-1, with 14 bases aligning to TRBD2. Germline V CDR1 and CDR2: ENHRY, SYGVKD. The CDR3 spans 16 residues. Trimming took 3 bases from V and 8 from J; bases not matched to a gene: 6. The CDR3 bases are TGTGCCATCAGTGACCGGACTAGCGGGAGGTTGGATGAGCAGTTCTTC. This translates into CAISDRTSGRLDEQFF.

This clonotype was seen ten or more times. DNA for the CDR3: TGTGCCAGCAGCTTTTCTCGGGAGTCAGAAGAGCAGTTCTTC. Encoded protein: CASSFSRESEEQFF. The V gene is TRBV7-2, the J gene TRBJ2-1; TRBD2 is a possible D gene (6 bases). The germline CDR1 and CDR2 sequences are SGHTA and FQGNSA. V lost 3 bases and J 10 bases, leaving 16 bases between the germline ends. This CDR3 has 14 amino acids.